Shown below are 30 T cell receptor beta chains from a single sample sequenced in a study of blood T cell repertoires in COVID-19. Measured with immunoSEQ multiplex PCR; TCRdb has only the in-frame clones, and not every one. This sample has a few hundred thousand clones; 90% occur once, and the top ten carry over 3.5%. What was sequenced was PBMCs or T cells enriched from blood (not recorded which). The receptors come from a woman aged 18-35 years with acute COVID-19.

This chain joins TRBV9 and TRBJ1-2, with 7 bases lining up with TRBD1. This CDR3 contains 14 residues. The germline CDR1 and CDR2 sequences are SGDLS and YYNGEE. The ends lost 3 bases at V and 8 bases at J; junction bases unmatched: 10. Written as DNA, the CDR3 is TGTGCCAGCAGCGCACAGACAGGGTTAAGAGGCTACACCTTC. Protein: CASSAQTGLRGYTF. The whole variable domain, filled in from reference TRBV9 and TRBJ1-2, reads DSGVTQTPKHLITATGQRVTLRCSPRSGDLSVYWYQQSLDQGLQFLIQYYNGEERAKGNILERFSAQQFPDLHSELNLSSLELGDSALYFCASSAQTGLRGYTFGSGTRLTVV.

This clone has only one observation. The V gene is TRBV12-3 or TRBV12-4, the J gene TRBJ2-1, with 7 bases that match TRBD1. The CDR3 runs 13 residues. Trimming at V came to 9 bases and at J to 10 bases, leaving 12 bases not matched to a gene. The CDR3 sequence is CASIFRGFGEQFF. The CDR3 DNA sequence: TGTGCCAGTATTTTCAGGGGGTTTGGCGAGCAGTTCTTC.

The gene calls are TRBV27 and TRBJ1-5; D may be TRBD1 (6 bases). The CDR3 has 15 amino acids. Germline CDR1 reads MNHEY; CDR2 reads SMNVEV (reference sequence). The germline V and J ends were trimmed by 6 bases and 0 bases, with 12 bases remaining between them. CDR3 region: CASSSGQTSNQPQHF. The CDR3 DNA sequence: TGTGCCAGCAGCTCAGGACAGACTAGCAATCAGCCCCAGCATTTT.

The V gene is TRBV28, the J gene TRBJ1-1; no definite D call. V gave up 6 bases and J gave up 4 bases, with 15 bases separating them. Germline V CDR1 and CDR2: MDHEN, SYDVKM. The CDR3 spans 14 residues. The CDR3 nucleotides read TGTGCCAGCAGCGAGAAAGCGGCGGGCACTGAAGCTTTCTTT. Translating gives CASSEKAAGTEAFF. The whole variable domain, filled in from reference TRBV28 and TRBJ1-1, reads DVKVTQSSRYLVKRTGEKVFLECVQDMDHENMFWYRQDPGLGLRLIYFSYDVKMKEKGDIPEGYSVSREKKERFSLILESASTNQTSMYLCASSEKAAGTEAFFGQGTRLTVV.

As regards this clone: Different DNA sequences within this sample yield the same CDR3. V gene TRBV24-1 combines with J gene TRBJ1-2, with a possible D match to TRBD1 (5 bases). Germline CDR1 is KGHDR and CDR2 is SFDVKD. Trimming shortened V by 1 base and J by 4 bases, and 6 bases separated the two germline ends. CDR3 length: 13 residues. The DNA for the CDR3 is TGTGCCACCAGTGATTTAGACAGCTATGGCTACACCTTC. The encoded protein is CATSDLDSYGYTF.

This chain uses TRBV6-1 with TRBJ1-1; D uncertain. V lost 0 bases to trimming and J lost 0 bases, with 11 bases between them. The germline CDR1 and CDR2 sequences are MNHNS and SASEGT. This CDR3 is built from 16 residues. The CDR3 spells CASSEAFGALNTEAFF. CDR3 DNA: TGTGCCAGCAGTGAAGCCTTCGGTGCATTGAACACTGAAGCTTTCTTT.

The genes are TRBV7-9 and TRBJ1-1; 9 nucleotides match TRBD1. Trimming at V came to 4 bases and at J to 8 bases, leaving 5 bases not matched to a gene. The germline CDR1 and CDR2 sequences are SEHNR and FQNEAQ (reference sequence). CDR3 length equals 13 residues. The DNA of the CDR3 is TGTGCCAGCAGCTCGGGACAGGGAACCGAAGCTTTCTTT. This sequence encodes CASSSGQGTEAFF.

The rearrangement uses TRBV3-1 (or the pseudogene TRBV3-2) and TRBJ2-1; 9 nucleotides agree with TRBD2. This CDR3 is 16 amino acids long. Trimming cost V 1 base and J 7 bases; bases outside gene matches: 8. CDR1 is LGHDT and CDR2 is YNNKEL in the germline V gene (reference sequence). The CDR3 here is CASSQAFSGSRNEQFF. CDR3 DNA: TGTGCCAGCAGCCAAGCCTTTAGCGGGAGTAGGAATGAGCAGTTCTTC.

This chain uses TRBV24-1 with TRBJ2-7; TRBD2 is a possible D gene (6 bases). From germline, CDR1 is KGHDR and CDR2 SFDVKD. The V gene lost 6 bases and the J gene lost 6 bases, with 11 bases spanning the gap. CDR3 length equals 12 residues. CDR3 sequence (DNA): TGTGCCACCAGTCGGGCCGGGGGCGAGCAGTACTTC. Its protein product is CATSRAGGEQYF.

The rearrangement joins TRBV5-1 to TRBJ2-1, with a tentative D call TRBD2 (5 bases). V shed 0 bases and J shed 2 bases, with 9 bases lying between them. CDR3 size: 15 residues. Germline CDR1 SGHRS, CDR2 YFSETQ. The CDR3 DNA sequence: TGCGCCAGCAGCTTGGGGACTGGGCCCTACAATGAGCAGTTCTTC. This codes for CASSLGTGPYNEQFF.

This chain joins TRBV19 and TRBJ2-1, with 8 positions matching TRBD2. V was clipped by 4 bases and J by 2 bases; unmatched bases: 7. The germline gives CDR1 LNHDA, CDR2 SQIVND (reference sequence). The CDR3 runs 16 residues. The CDR3 is CASSTLTSVAYNEQFF. CDR3 in DNA: TGTGCCAGTAGTACTTTGACTAGCGTAGCCTACAATGAGCAGTTCTTC.

J is TRBJ2-1 and V is TRBV4-2; no clear D. The germline CDR1 and CDR2 sequences are LGHNA and YNFKEQ. V lost 1 base and J 5 bases, leaving 9 bases between the germline ends. This CDR3 has 14 residues. This chain's CDR3 is CASSQGLVDNEQFF. CDR3 bases: TGTGCCAGCAGCCAAGGGCTAGTCGACAATGAGCAGTTCTTC.

On this clone: This same CDR3 is encoded by further DNA sequences in the sample. V is TRBV28 and J is TRBJ2-2, with TRBD2 matching over 7 bases. The CDR3 is 15 amino acids. V gave up 3 bases and J gave up 4 bases; unmatched junction bases: 5. Germline CDR1 and CDR2: MDHEN and SYDVKM. In nucleotides, the CDR3 is TGTGCCAGCAGTTTCGGCGGGAGCGGCACCGGGGAGCTGTTTTTT. The encoded protein is CASSFGGSGTGELFF.

In its sample, this clone was seen a few times. The chain employs TRBV28 and TRBJ2-7; 9 bases map to TRBD1. Germline V CDR1 and CDR2: MDHEN, SYDVKM. The CDR3 spans 15 residues. V trimming: 6 bases; J trimming: 0 bases; junction bases outside the gene matches: 6. The CDR3 sequence: CASSSLTGGSYEQYF. CDR3 DNA sequence: TGTGCCAGCAGCTCATTGACAGGGGGCTCCTACGAGCAGTACTTC.

The genes are TRBV3-1 (or the pseudogene TRBV3-2) and TRBJ2-7; possible D gene TRBD1, 6 bases. The CDR3 has 15 amino acids. Germline-derived CDR1 and CDR2 are LGHDT and YNNKEL (reference sequence). V was shortened by 4 bases and J by 5 bases, with 18 bases between the two germline ends. The CDR3 is CASSLPRGVIHEQYF. The CDR3 DNA reads as TGTGCCAGCAGCCTACCCAGGGGCGTAATCCACGAGCAGTACTTC.

This clone has only one observation. This sequence joins TRBV15 and TRBJ1-1; D is undetermined. The V end lost 3 bases, the J end lost 0 bases, and 14 bases lay between the germline ends. The CDR3 is 16 amino acids. From germline, CDR1 is LNHNV and CDR2 YYDKDF (reference sequence). CDR3 sequence (DNA): TGTGCCACCAGCAGGGTTCGTAGCTCCATGAACACTGAAGCTTTCTTT. Translation gives CATSRVRSSMNTEAFF. Complete variable domain (other parts from reference TRBV15 and TRBJ1-1): DAMVIQNPRYQVTQFGKPVTLSCSQTLNHNVMYWYQQKSSQAPKLLFHYYDKDFNNEADTPDNFQSRRPNTSFCFLDIRSPGLGDTAMYLCATSRVRSSMNTEAFFGQGTRLTVV.

V is TRBV9 and J is TRBJ2-1, with TRBD2 matching over 14 bases. The CDR3 consists of 17 residues. V lost 4 bases, J lost 4 bases, and 7 bases stayed unmatched. CDR1 and CDR2 (germline): SGDLS, YYNGEE. The CDR3 DNA follows: TGTGCCAGCAGCTTCACTGGACTAGCGGGGGGATACAATGAGCAGTTCTTC. Encoded protein: CASSFTGLAGGYNEQFF.

The chain recombines TRBV29-1 with TRBJ2-1; 10 bases line up with TRBD2. With 6 bases clipped from V and 6 bases from J, the junction kept 8 bases outside the gene matches. Germline V gene lookup returns CDR1 SQVTM and CDR2 ANQGSEA. CDR3 length equals 14 residues. The CDR3 DNA reads TGCAGCGTCTCGAGGAGACTAGCGGGCAATGAGCAGTTCTTC. Amino acids: CSVSRRLAGNEQFF.

The table lists this clone with a few counts. The chain recombines TRBV12-3 or TRBV12-4 with TRBJ1-5; D remains ambiguous. V was trimmed by 7 bases and J by 3 bases, leaving 10 bases between them. CDR3 size: 13 residues. CDR3 protein: CASTRQLNQPQHF. CDR3 DNA sequence: TGTGCCAGCACGAGGCAGCTCAATCAGCCCCAGCATTTT.

CDR3: CASSVTQGTEAFF. Written as DNA, the CDR3 is TGCGCCAGCAGCGTAACACAGGGCACTGAAGCTTTCTTT. J is TRBJ1-1 and V is TRBV5-1; TRBD1 might be the D (6 bases). The CDR3 has 13 amino acids. Trimming shortened V by 4 bases and J by 4 bases, and 11 bases separated the two germline ends. The V gene's germline CDR1 is SGHRS and CDR2 YFSETQ.

This sequence joins TRBV10-3 and TRBJ2-1, with 7 bases matching TRBD1. This CDR3 has 15 amino acids. V lost 6 bases, J lost 4 bases, and 9 bases stayed unmatched. Per the germline V gene, CDR1 is ENHRY and CDR2 is SYGVKD. CDR3 in DNA: TGTGCCATCAGCATTTACCGGGACAGATACAATGAGCAGTTCTTC. It translates to CAISIYRDRYNEQFF.

This clone appeared a single time. The chain employs TRBV5-1 and TRBJ1-1; the D gene is possibly TRBD1 (5 bases). The V and J ends lost 1 base and 0 bases respectively, with 13 bases between them. The CDR3 is made up of 16 amino acids. Germline assignment: CDR1 SGHRS and CDR2 YFSETQ. The CDR3 bases are TGCGCCAGCAGCTTGATAGGGGCTCAGGTGAACACTGAAGCTTTCTTT. Its translation is CASSLIGAQVNTEAFF. Supplemented by reference TRBV5-1 and TRBJ1-1, the full variable domain reads KAGVTQTPRYLIKTRGQQVTLSCSPISGHRSVSWYQQTPGQGLQFLFEYFSETQRNKGNFPGRFSGRQFSNSRSEMNVSTLELGDSALYLCASSLIGAQVNTEAFFGQGTRLTVV.

The DNA for the CDR3 is TGTGCCAGCAGCCCCAGACAGGGTGGCACAGATACGCAGTATTTT. This codes for CASSPRQGGTDTQYF. V and J are TRBV7-9 and TRBJ2-3; 7 nucleotides agree with TRBD1. The CDR3 length is 15 residues. Germline loops: CDR1 SEHNR, CDR2 FQNEAQ (reference sequence). V lost 5 bases and J lost 1; bases outside the gene matches: 6. The full variable domain, in which reference TRBV7-9 and TRBJ2-3 provide the parts outside the CDR3, is DTGVSQNPRHKITKRGQNVTFRCDPISEHNRLYWYRQTLGQGPEFLTYFQNEAQLEKSRLLSDRFSAERPKGSFSTLEIQRTEQGDSAMYLCASSPRQGGTDTQYFGPGTRLTVL.

This chain uses TRBV11-2 with TRBJ1-2; possibly TRBD1 for D (6 bases). Trimming shortened V by 3 bases and J by 8 bases, and 22 bases separated the two germline ends. The CDR3 sequence is 16 residues long. CDR1 SGHAT and CDR2 FQNNGV come from the germline V gene. CDR3 in DNA: TGTGCCAGCAGCTTGGCCCTAGGGGGACCCTCAGCGGGCTACACCTTC. Translating gives CASSLALGGPSAGYTF.

The chain couples TRBV7-3 to TRBJ1-5; D unresolved. V lost 2 bases and J 4 bases, leaving 6 bases between the germline ends. Germline values: CDR1 SGHTA, CDR2 FQGTGA. CDR3 length: 13 amino acids. The CDR3 DNA reads as TGTGCCAGCAGCTTAGGCAGAAATCAGCCCCAGCATTTT. Protein: CASSLGRNQPQHF.

This clone was counted between two and nine times. The chain combines TRBV2 with TRBJ1-1, with 9 bases aligning to TRBD1. Germline CDR1 and CDR2: SNHLY and FYNNEI. The CDR3 extends over 17 amino acids. V was clipped by 3 bases and J by 0 bases; unmatched bases: 8. CDR3 residues: CASSDSGQGSMNTEAFF. The CDR3 DNA reads TGTGCCAGCAGTGACTCGGGACAGGGATCGATGAACACTGAAGCTTTCTTT.

The chain uses TRBV6-1 and TRBJ1-6; no reliable D call. CDR1 is MNHNS and CDR2 is SASEGT in the germline V gene. This CDR3 region has 14 residues. V was pared by 1 base and J by 11 bases, with 12 bases between. CDR3 nucleotides: TGTGCCAGCAGTGAAGTGCGAGGGTTAACACCCCTCCACTTT. Encoded protein: CASSEVRGLTPLHF.

The gene calls are TRBV7-2 and TRBJ1-2; 9 bases match TRBD1. The CDR3 covers 15 residues. Per the germline V gene, CDR1 is SGHTA and CDR2 is FQGNSA. V was pared by 5 bases and J by 5 bases, with 9 bases of the junction left unmatched. The CDR3 DNA reads as TGTGCCAGCAGCGCAACAGGGGGCGCAAATTATGGCTACACCTTC. Translating it yields CASSATGGANYGYTF.

This chain connects TRBV7-9 to TRBJ1-6; a possible D gene is TRBD1 (5 bases). The CDR3 has 14 residues. The germline gives CDR1 SEHNR, CDR2 FQNEAQ (reference sequence). V lost 4 bases and J lost 7, with 11 bases in between. This chain's CDR3 is CASSSVSGNSPLHF. The CDR3 DNA follows: TGTGCCAGCAGCTCCGTTTCAGGGAATTCACCCCTCCACTTT.

This clone has a single count. The chain couples TRBV4-1 to TRBJ1-2; TRBD1 might be the D (5 bases). Trimming shortened V by 0 bases and J by 3 bases, and 11 bases separated the two germline ends. CDR3 length equals 15 residues. CDR1 MGHRA and CDR2 YSYEKL come from the germline V gene. This CDR3 reads CASSQEQDTYYGYTF. The CDR3, as DNA: TGCGCCAGCAGCCAAGAACAGGACACGTACTATGGCTACACCTTC.